This record looks at one T cell receptor beta chain sequence and its context. Its specificity is not known. The ends were cut back, 6 bases at V and 2 bases at J, with 14 bases in the middle. The CDR3 consists of 14 residues. Germline CDR1 MNHEY, CDR2 SVGAGI. One entry per CDR3 protein results from TCRdb running MiXCR on the 5' RACE reads. The table lists roughly 600,000 distinct CDR3 sequences, approximately 19% of them singletons. The source of the sample is a study of T-cell memory formation after mild COVID-19. General study findings and limits: CD4+ clones that contracted lay mainly in CM and EM; CD8+ ones lay in EMRA. Cross-reactive memory appears to have joined, as suggested by some responding clones showing up in pre-infection memory.

The sequence was collected from an adult woman who had mild COVID-19 (a few samples of this study predate the infection). Cell type and time point are not known. The gene calls are TRBV6-5 and TRBJ2-7; D possibly corresponds to TRBD1 (6 bases). Sequencing used PBMCs or a T cell subset sorted from them (not recorded which). The CDR3 here is CASSLDRRTYEQYF. In DNA, the CDR3 is TGTGCCAGCAGCCTCGACAGGAGGACCTACGAGCAGTACTTC.